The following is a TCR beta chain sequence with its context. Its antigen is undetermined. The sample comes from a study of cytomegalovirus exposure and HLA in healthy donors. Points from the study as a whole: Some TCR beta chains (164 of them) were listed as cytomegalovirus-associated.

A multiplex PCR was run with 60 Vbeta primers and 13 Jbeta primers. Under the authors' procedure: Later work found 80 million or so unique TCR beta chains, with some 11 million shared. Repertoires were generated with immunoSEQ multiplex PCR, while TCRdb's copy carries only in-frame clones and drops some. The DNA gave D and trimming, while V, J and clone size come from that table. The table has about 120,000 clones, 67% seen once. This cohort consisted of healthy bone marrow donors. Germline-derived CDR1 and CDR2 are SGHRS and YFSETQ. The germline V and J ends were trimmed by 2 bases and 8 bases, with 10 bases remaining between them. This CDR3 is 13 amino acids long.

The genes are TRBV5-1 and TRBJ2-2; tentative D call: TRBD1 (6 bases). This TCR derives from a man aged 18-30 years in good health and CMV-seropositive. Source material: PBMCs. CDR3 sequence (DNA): TGCGCCAGCAGCTTCAGGGGATGGGGGGAGCTGTTTTTT. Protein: CASSFRGWGELFF.